Following are 25 T cell receptor beta chains from one sample sequenced in a study of T cell responses to AZD1222 COVID-19 vaccine. Profiled with immunoSEQ multiplex PCR; TCRdb holds only in-frame clones, not every one. Among under 95,000 clones listed, 75% to 90% were seen once. Sequenced material: peripheral blood, taken on day 0 of AZD1222 vaccination. Receptors were obtained from an adult in good health.

J is TRBJ1-4 and V is TRBV10-3; the match to TRBD1 covers 9 bases. Germline loops: CDR1 ENHRY, CDR2 SYGVKD. The CDR3 covers 14 residues. J gave up 8 bases and V 10 bases, and 11 bases lay outside the gene matches. CDR3 nucleotide sequence: TGTGCCAGCAACACCGGCGGGACAGGGGAAAAACTGTTTTTT. Its translation is CASNTGGTGEKLFF.

V and J are TRBV7-8 and TRBJ1-6; D may be TRBD1 (5 bases). The V gene's germline CDR1 is SGHVS and CDR2 FQNEAQ. This CDR3 has 13 residues. Trimming pared 1 base from V and 8 bases from J, leaving 6 bases between. The CDR3 loop is CASSLGGDSPLHF. The CDR3 DNA sequence: TGTGCCAGCAGCTTAGGGGGGGATTCACCCCTCCACTTT.

This clone has a handful of counts. The chain carries TRBV3-1 (or the pseudogene TRBV3-2) and TRBJ2-7; D remains ambiguous. The germline V gene has CDR1 LGHDT and CDR2 YNNKEL (reference sequence). The CDR3 runs to 16 residues. V was trimmed by 5 bases and J by 2 bases, leaving 19 bases between them. CDR3 residues: CASSYAGFGVTYEQYF. DNA for the CDR3: TGTGCCAGCAGCTACGCCGGATTCGGAGTGACCTACGAGCAGTACTTC.

The chain recombines TRBV11-1 with TRBJ2-7, with D possibly TRBD1 on 5 matching bases. V shed 1 base and J shed 0 bases, with 7 bases lying between them. CDR3 size: 14 residues. CDR1 and CDR2 from the germline V gene are SGHAT and FQDESV (reference sequence). The CDR3 bases are TGTGCCAGCAGCTTAGTGGGGCCCTCCTACGAGCAGTACTTC. Protein sequence: CASSLVGPSYEQYF.

The chain couples TRBV28 to TRBJ2-7; no firm D call. Trimming pared 7 bases from V and 9 bases from J, leaving 19 bases between. In germline, CDR1 is MDHEN, CDR2 SYDVKM. The CDR3 consists of 13 residues. The DNA for the CDR3 is TGTGCCAGCACCTCTGTCGCCCTTACCGGGCAGTACTTC. Amino acids: CASTSVALTGQYF.

The chain is built from TRBV7-9 and TRBJ1-2; no firm D call. Trimming took off 5 bases at V and 1 base at J, with 5 bases between the two ends. This CDR3 spans 12 amino acids. The germline V gene encodes CDR1 SEHNR and CDR2 FQNEAQ (reference sequence). CDR3 bases: TGTGCCAGCAGCGAGGGTAACTATGGCTACACCTTC. It specifies CASSEGNYGYTF.

The CDR3 region is CASSHLNWGLVDNEQFF. The CDR3 nucleotides read TGTGCCAGCAGCCACTTAAATTGGGGGCTGGTCGACAATGAGCAGTTCTTC. The chain recombines TRBV4-2 with TRBJ2-1; tentative D call: TRBD1 (6 bases). V lost 3 bases, J lost 5 bases, and 20 bases lay in between. Germline CDR1 is LGHNA and CDR2 is YNFKEQ. The CDR3 totals 17 residues.

This sequence joins TRBV21-1 and TRBJ1-5; TRBD1, as called in the table, went unchecked against the DNA. TRBV21-1 is a pseudogene locus. The CDR3 consists of 16 residues. The CDR3 DNA follows: TGTGCCAGCAGCCAGGTAGGGGACAGGGGCAATCAGCCCCAGCATTTT. It specifies CASSQVGDRGNQPQHF.

The chain carries TRBV28 and TRBJ2-2; TRBD1 aligns across 8 bases. CDR3 size: 15 residues. The V and J ends lost 6 bases and 2 bases, in that order; junction bases with no gene match: 5. Germline V CDR1 and CDR2: MDHEN, SYDVKM. In DNA, the CDR3 is TGTGCCAGCAGCACCTCAGGGGGCAACACCGGGGAGCTGTTTTTT. It codes for CASSTSGGNTGELFF.

The CDR3 sequence is CASSGHDEQYF. CDR3 DNA sequence: TGTGCCAGCAGTGGTCATGACGAGCAGTACTTC. J is TRBJ2-7 and V is TRBV27, with D unresolved. Germline CDR1 is MNHEY and CDR2 is SMNVEV (reference sequence). The CDR3 sequence is 11 residues long. The V and J ends lost 5 bases and 5 bases respectively, with 7 bases between them.

The J gene is TRBJ2-4, the V gene TRBV2; tentatively, D is TRBD1 or TRBD2 (5 bases each). V gave up 8 bases and J gave up 0 bases, with 11 bases separating them. Germline lookup yields CDR1 SNHLY and CDR2 FYNNEI. The CDR3 runs to 14 residues. The CDR3 nucleotides read TGTGCCAGCGGGGACGGACTAGCCAAAAACATTCAGTACTTC. Its translation: CASGDGLAKNIQYF.

The V call is TRBV15, the J call TRBJ2-2; D is perhaps TRBD1 (5 bases). This CDR3 comprises 16 residues. The germline V and J ends were trimmed by 0 bases and 2 bases, with 10 bases remaining between them. The germline gives CDR1 LNHNV, CDR2 YYDKDF (reference sequence). The CDR3, as DNA: TGTGCCACCAGCAGAGAAGTCGGACAAAACACCGGGGAGCTGTTTTTT. Its protein product is CATSREVGQNTGELFF.

V and J are TRBV2 and TRBJ2-7; D uncertain. V lost 3 bases to trimming and J lost 6 bases, with 9 bases between them. The CDR3 runs to 12 residues. CDR1 and CDR2 from the germline V gene are SNHLY and FYNNEI. Here the CDR3 DNA reads TGTGCCAGCAGTGAGAGCTGGGCCGAGCAGTACTTC. Translating gives CASSESWAEQYF.

The CDR3 region is CASRAGTGTYEQYF. CDR3 coding DNA: TGTGCCAGCAGGGCCGGGACAGGAACCTACGAGCAGTACTTC. The chain recombines TRBV2 with TRBJ2-7; 8 nucleotides match TRBD1. From germline, CDR1 is SNHLY and CDR2 FYNNEI. J was trimmed by 2 bases and V by 6 bases; bases with no gene match: 6. This CDR3 region has 14 residues.

The chain employs TRBV5-4 and TRBJ2-5; D possibly matches TRBD1 or TRBD2 (5 bases each). CDR1 SGHNT and CDR2 YYREEE come from the germline V gene (reference sequence). Trimming cost V 3 bases and J 1 base, with 16 bases left between them. This CDR3 is 16 amino acids long. This chain's CDR3 is CASSSLEGQSQETQYF. Written as DNA, the CDR3 is TGTGCCAGCAGCTCCCTCGAGGGGCAATCCCAAGAGACCCAGTACTTC.

This clone occurred once. The V gene is TRBV11-2, the J gene TRBJ2-4; D is possibly TRBD1 (6 bases). V dropped 2 bases and J dropped 9 bases, with 8 bases sitting between them. The CDR3 consists of 12 residues. The germline V gene encodes CDR1 SGHAT and CDR2 FQNNGV. DNA of the CDR3: TGTGCCAGCAGCTTACAGGGGAGCATTCAGTACTTC. This gives the protein CASSLQGSIQYF.

The chain has TRBV28 and TRBJ2-7; possibly TRBD1 for D (6 bases). V was trimmed by 4 bases and J by 4 bases, leaving 17 bases between them. The CDR3 is 15 residues long. CDR1 MDHEN and CDR2 SYDVKM come from the germline V gene. The CDR3 sequence is CASSSHSQGRYEQYF. The CDR3, as DNA: TGTGCCAGCAGTTCCCATTCGCAGGGGAGATACGAGCAGTACTTC.

V and J are TRBV5-1 and TRBJ2-1, with TRBD2 matching 10 bases. Germline assignment: CDR1 SGHRS and CDR2 YFSETQ. The CDR3 is made up of 15 amino acids. With 4 bases clipped from V and 3 bases from J, the junction kept 4 bases outside the gene matches. CDR3 nucleotide sequence: TGCGCCAGCAGCCCAAGCGGGAGGGACTACAATGAGCAGTTCTTC. It is translated as CASSPSGRDYNEQFF.

This chain connects TRBV10-3 to TRBJ2-7; D is undetermined. The CDR3 is 14 residues long. CDR1 ENHRY and CDR2 SYGVKD come from the germline V gene. The V gene lost 2 bases and the J gene lost 0 bases, with 8 bases spanning the gap. In DNA, the CDR3 is TGTGCCATCAGTGAGATGAAAAACTCCTACGAGCAGTACTTC. Its translation: CAISEMKNSYEQYF.

This clone occurred once. The chain couples TRBV6-1 to TRBJ2-6; D gene ambiguous. V was cut by 3 bases and J by 1 base, with 4 bases left in between. This CDR3 has 14 amino acids. Per germline, CDR1 MNHNS and CDR2 SASEGT. The CDR3 loop is CASSDISGANVLTF. The CDR3 nucleotides read TGTGCCAGCAGTGACATATCTGGGGCCAACGTCCTGACTTTC.

The genes are TRBV28 and TRBJ2-1; D might be TRBD2 (6 bases). Trimming shortened V by 4 bases and J by 4 bases, and 14 bases separated the two germline ends. Germline V gives CDR1 MDHEN, CDR2 SYDVKM. This CDR3 is 15 amino acids long. CDR3 amino acids: CASSSTGSGYNEQFF. The CDR3 region has the DNA TGTGCCAGCAGTTCCACGGGTAGCGGTTACAATGAGCAGTTCTTC.

The CDR3 loop is CASSVTGLDQPQHF. CDR3 in DNA: TGTGCCAGCAGTGTGACAGGGTTGGACCAGCCCCAGCATTTT. This chain uses TRBV2 with TRBJ1-5; 7 bases are a match to TRBD1. Germline V gives CDR1 SNHLY, CDR2 FYNNEI. The CDR3 runs 14 residues. V trimming: 4 bases; J trimming: 7 bases; junction bases outside the gene matches: 7.

The chain's CDR3 is CASSLGSGHRYEQYF. The CDR3 nucleotides are TGCGCCAGCAGCTTGGGGTCTGGACACCGCTACGAGCAGTACTTC. The rearrangement uses TRBV5-1 and TRBJ2-7, with D perhaps matching TRBD1 (5 bases). The length of the CDR3 is 15 residues. Germline V lookup: CDR1 SGHRS, CDR2 YFSETQ. Trimming took 0 bases from V and 3 from J, leaving 13 bases between them.

This clone was observed a single time. The chain joins TRBV3-1 (or the pseudogene TRBV3-2) to TRBJ1-1, with 10 bases that match TRBD1. Germline values: CDR1 LGHDT, CDR2 YNNKEL (reference sequence). The CDR3 is 15 amino acids. V lost 2 bases, J lost 3 bases, and 3 bases stayed unmatched. For the CDR3, the DNA is TGTGCCAGCAGCCAAACCGGGACAGGGGACACTGAAGCTTTCTTT. Translating gives CASSQTGTGDTEAFF.

The genes are TRBV6-5 and TRBJ2-2; TRBD2 matches at 11 bases. V was pared by 10 bases and J by 6 bases, with 10 bases of the junction left unmatched. Germline CDR1 and CDR2: MNHEY and SVGAGI. The CDR3 totals 15 residues. CDR3 amino acids: CATTVAGGPAGELFF. The CDR3 coding sequence is TGTGCCACGACGGTAGCGGGAGGGCCGGCCGGGGAGCTGTTTTTT.